This T cell receptor beta chain was profiled in a study of shared clonotypes between healthy human individuals. Trimming pared 3 bases from V and 4 bases from J, leaving 11 bases between. Germline CDR1 LGHNA, CDR2 YSLEER. The CDR3 loop spans 14 amino acids. Partitioning of CD4+ cells yielded a CD45RA+ naive subset and a CD45RA-negative memory subset. Once extracted for a subset, genomic DNA was divided evenly among several immunoSEQ plates. Clones were sequenced by immunoSEQ multiplex PCR, and TCRdb holds only the in-frame ones, with some missing. Seen here are some 2,400,000 clones, 90% to 96% observed once, and the top ten hold around 0.13%. To note about this clone: Its target is not known.

Study conclusions and caveats: Compared with memory subsets, naive subsets generally had larger estimated richness.

The clonotype comes from a man younger than 30 in good health. This chain links TRBV4-3 with TRBJ2-3; a weak D match, TRBD2 (5 bases). Sequencing was performed on naive CD4+ T cells sorted from blood. Subset indicated: CD45RA+ positively selected. The CDR3 DNA reads as TGCGCCAGCAGCCAGATGACTAACCCAGATACGCAGTATTTT. Amino acid sequence: CASSQMTNPDTQYF.